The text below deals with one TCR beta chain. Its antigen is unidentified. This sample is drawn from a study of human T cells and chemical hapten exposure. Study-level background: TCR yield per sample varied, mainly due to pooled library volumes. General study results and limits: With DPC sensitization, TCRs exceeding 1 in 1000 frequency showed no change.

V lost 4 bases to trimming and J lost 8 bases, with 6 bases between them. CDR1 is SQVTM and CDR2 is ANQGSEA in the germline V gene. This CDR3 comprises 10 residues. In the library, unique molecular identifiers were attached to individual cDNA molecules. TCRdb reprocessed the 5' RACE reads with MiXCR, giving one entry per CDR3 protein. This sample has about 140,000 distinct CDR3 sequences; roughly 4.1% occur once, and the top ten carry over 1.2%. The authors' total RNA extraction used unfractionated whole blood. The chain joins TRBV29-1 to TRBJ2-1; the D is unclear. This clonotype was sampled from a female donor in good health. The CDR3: CSVAVDEQFF. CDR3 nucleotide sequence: TGCAGCGTTGCGGTTGATGAGCAGTTCTTC.